Sequencing of this T cell receptor beta chain was carried out in a study of blood T cell repertoires in COVID-19 (TCRdb year 2020). Regarding the study in general: Samples from collaborators originated in the United States, Italy and Spain and spanned both the acute and convalescent phases of COVID-19. A freely available public database, intended as a resource for researchers studying the immune response to SARS-CoV-2, is where the repertoires were released. The material from the prospective study consisted of cDNA or gDNA derived from T cells, B-cell-depleted T cells, or PBMCs. A de-identified subject ID, COVID-19 status, age in years and sex were almost always included in the sample metadata. Where available, HLA class I and class II types were obtained from metadata supplied by the sample provider rather than from assay-based typing. Samples came from the ongoing ImmuneRACE study (first 160 participants) plus 1,254 subjects from 6 global collaborators. The dataset comprised deeply sampled blood TCRbeta repertoires from subjects exposed to, actively infected with, or recovered from COVID-19. What the authors observed across the whole study: Clinical and demographic metadata were provided uncurated, with the amount varying by source and participant.

As to this clone: Its antigen remains undetermined. Base-call qualities are not available, and no considerably larger clone is one nucleotide away.

Collaborating institutions collected whole blood in K2EDTA tubes following their own protocols. For TCRbeta analysis, collaborators shipped samples in one of three forms: frozen whole blood, isolated PBMCs, or DNA extracted from either of those sample types. CDR1 SGHTA and CDR2 FQGNSA were looked up in the germline V gene. V and J are trimmed by 1 base and 2 bases, and the gene matches miss 5 bases of the junction. The cysteine opens and the phenylalanine closes a CDR3 of 15 amino acids. Only CDR3 DNA is held: 45 bases, read in frame from base 1. TCRbeta CDR3 regions were amplified from genomic DNA by means of the immunoSEQ Assay, a bias-controlled multiplex PCR. On the study's bioinformatics: Within the assay, amplification of reference gene primers was used to estimate how many nucleated cells each sample contained. Sequence reads were collapsed and filtered to measure the absolute abundance of every unique TCRbeta CDR3 rearrangement. Productive Simpson clonality was computed per sample as the square root of Simpson's diversity index over productive rearrangements. TCRdb provides this immuneACCESS table in a form limited to in-frame rearrangements. Some clones are lacking; in checked studies, under half of them reflect an unresolved V gene, and why the rest are absent is not known. The V and J calls and clone size are taken from that table; D and trimming were inferred from the DNA. Here the sample has about 69,000 clones; around 86% occur a single time. Just under 3% of the sample lies in the top ten.

This chain joins TRBV7-2 to TRBJ2-7; 7 junctional bases match TRBD1. The TCR comes from a man aged 80 or over with acute or convalescent COVID-19. The sequencing sample was made of peripheral blood. The CDR3 is CASSLEGGSPYEQYF. The bases are TGTGCCAGCAGCTTAGAAGGGGGCTCTCCCTACGAGCAGTACTTC.